This TCR beta chain was captured by sequencing in a study of Ad26.COV2.S vaccination and SARS-CoV-2 variants. Whole-study findings and limits: With respect to non-spike TCR breadth, vaccine and placebo recipients were similar. The analyses of TCR breadth and depth may have understated the size of total T cell responses.

The junction had 3 bases not matched to a gene; V was cut back by 3 bases and J by 0 bases. The CDR3 runs 18 residues. Germline values: CDR1 SNHLY, CDR2 FYNNEI. On this clone itself: Its antigen is not known.

Treatment indicated: roughly 20 received Ad26.COV2.S at low or high dose, single or two shots; 5 received placebo; per-sample allocation not given. Specimens were obtained on day 63 following the first vaccine or placebo injection. Donation was by an adult aged 18-55 years who was in Boston. Clones were read by immunoSEQ multiplex PCR, and TCRdb kept only the in-frame ones, dropping some. The data contain around 400,000 clones, roughly 90% of them seen just once; the ten biggest clones take up 10% to 15%. The specimen comprised peripheral blood, sampled in a trial of Ad26.COV2.S vaccine versus placebo. The chain employs TRBV2 and TRBJ2-3; 16 nucleotides line up with TRBD2. This sequence was found in a person between 18 and 65 years old who received the Ad26.COV2.S COVID-19 vaccine or a placebo. CDR3 region: CASSEGLAGGRSTDTQYF. The CDR3 nucleotides read TGTGCCAGCAGTGAGGGACTAGCGGGAGGGCGGAGCACAGATACGCAGTATTTT.